A single sample is the source of the 27 T cell receptor beta chains below, sequenced in a study of blood T cell repertoires in COVID-19. The method was immunoSEQ multiplex PCR; TCRdb's version includes in-frame clones alone and lacks a portion of them. Seen here are fewer than 200,000 clones, approximately 87% observed once, and the top ten hold 4.4%. Source material: PBMCs or T cells enriched from blood (not recorded which). All receptors come from a woman aged 45-65 years who had recovered from COVID-19.

This clone was detected a few times. This chain uses TRBV12-2 with TRBJ2-7; the table's TRBD2 call for D was not verified on the DNA. TRBV12-2 is flagged as a pseudogene. CDR3 length: 11 residues. The CDR3 spells CASRSRSEQYV. CDR3 coding DNA: TGTGCAAGTCGCTCGCGATCCGAGCAGTACGTC.

J is TRBJ1-1 and V is TRBV19; D uncertain. The CDR3 contains 14 residues. V was trimmed by 5 bases and J by 1 base, leaving 11 bases between them. CDR1 LNHDA and CDR2 SQIVND come from the germline V gene (reference sequence). This CDR3 is CASSWRNTNTEAFF. CDR3 DNA sequence: TGTGCCAGTAGTTGGAGAAATACGAACACTGAAGCTTTCTTT.

V gene TRBV7-6 combines with J gene TRBJ2-3; TRBD1 is a possible D gene (5 bases). The CDR3 consists of 14 residues. CDR1 and CDR2 from the germline V gene are SGHVS and FNYEAQ. Deletions cut 1 base from V and 3 bases from J, with 8 bases between. The CDR3 DNA reads TGTGCCAGCAGCTTAGGACAGTATACAGATACGCAGTATTTT. As protein: CASSLGQYTDTQYF.

The CDR3 DNA reads as TGTGCCAGCAGTTACGTAGTTGGGACAGGGGTAAGCAATCAGCCCCAGCATTTT. This codes for CASSYVVGTGVSNQPQHF. The chain uses TRBV6-2 or TRBV6-3 and TRBJ1-5, with 10 nucleotides matching TRBD1. This CDR3 region has 18 residues. From germline, CDR1 is MNHEY and CDR2 SVGEGT. The V segment lost 2 bases and the J segment 1 base; nucleotides outside the gene matches: 8.

The CDR3 here is CASSPKKDFFTGELFF. The CDR3 nucleotides read TGTGCCAGCAGCCCAAAGAAAGACTTTTTCACCGGGGAGCTGTTTTTT. The V call is TRBV7-8, the J call TRBJ2-2, with D uncertain. CDR1 SGHVS and CDR2 FQNEAQ come from the germline V gene. V shed 5 bases and J shed 4 bases, with 17 bases lying between them. The CDR3 sequence is 16 residues long.

The chain uses TRBV12-3 or TRBV12-4 and TRBJ1-1, with no clear D. This CDR3 spans 12 amino acids. Trimming removed 7 bases from V and 1 base from J, with 7 bases in between. CDR3 nucleotides: TGTGCCAGCACTCACAAGAACACTGAAGCTTTCTTT. Its translation is CASTHKNTEAFF.

The chain recombines TRBV7-3 with TRBJ1-6, with 7 bases that match TRBD1. The CDR3 totals 15 residues. Trimming removed 1 base from V and 9 bases from J; junction bases left unmatched: 6. Germline CDR1 and CDR2: SGHTA and FQGTGA. The DNA of the CDR3 is TGTGCCAGCAGCTTAAGTCCAGGGGGGACTTCACCCCTCCACTTT. Its protein is CASSLSPGGTSPLHF.

The chain links TRBV3-1 (or the pseudogene TRBV3-2) to TRBJ2-5; 9 bases are a match to TRBD2. With V trimmed by 1 base and J by 4 bases, 10 bases remained unmatched. Germline V gives CDR1 LGHDT, CDR2 YNNKEL (reference sequence). The CDR3 runs 17 residues. This CDR3 is CASSQVTGLAGRETQYF. The CDR3 region has the DNA TGTGCCAGCAGCCAAGTAACGGGGCTAGCGGGGAGAGAGACCCAGTACTTC.

The chain recombines TRBV14 with TRBJ1-5, with D perhaps matching TRBD1 (5 bases). The germline V and J ends were trimmed by 0 bases and 9 bases, with 9 bases remaining between them. Germline V gives CDR1 SGHDN, CDR2 FVKESK. The CDR3 consists of 13 residues. CDR3 coding DNA: TGTGCCAGCAGCCAAGATAGGGGTGCGCCCCAGCATTTT. It codes for CASSQDRGAPQHF.

The V and J genes are TRBV10-3 and TRBJ2-3; D perhaps matches TRBD2 (6 bases). CDR1 is ENHRY and CDR2 is SYGVKD in the germline V gene. The length of the CDR3 is 14 residues. Trimming cost V 10 bases and J 0 bases, with 14 bases left between them. CDR3 DNA sequence: TGTGCCACCCGGGACTTCTCTAGCACAGATACGCAGTATTTT. Amino acids: CATRDFSSTDTQYF.

This clone appeared a single time. This chain connects TRBV5-8 to TRBJ1-2, with 7 bases lining up with TRBD1. The ends lost 2 bases at V and 0 bases at J; junction bases unmatched: 10. The CDR3 consists of 17 residues. Germline CDR1 is SGHTS and CDR2 is YDEGEE. This chain's CDR3 is CASSFGDTGDTNYGYTF. CDR3 DNA: TGTGCCAGCAGCTTTGGTGACACAGGGGATACTAACTATGGCTACACCTTC.

The chain recombines TRBV5-8 with TRBJ2-7; 9 bases map to TRBD1. Germline values: CDR1 SGHTS, CDR2 YDEGEE. The ends lost 2 bases at V and 2 bases at J; junction bases unmatched: 8. The CDR3 loop spans 16 amino acids. The CDR3 loop reads CASSFSGTGSTYEQYV. The CDR3 coding sequence is TGTGCCAGCAGCTTTTCCGGGACAGGGTCCACCTACGAGCAGTACGTC.

The chain carries TRBV6-2 or TRBV6-3 and TRBJ2-3; TRBD2 matches 9 bases. The CDR3 runs 13 residues. V gave up 3 bases and J gave up 8 bases; unmatched junction bases: 3. Looked up from germline, CDR1 is MNHEY and CDR2 is SVGEGT. The DNA for the CDR3 is TGTGCCAGCAGTTATGGCGGGAGGGGTACGCAGTATTTT. It is translated as CASSYGGRGTQYF.

V is TRBV19 and J is TRBJ2-2; TRBD2 might be the D (7 bases). The CDR3 runs to 15 residues. Trimming pared 6 bases from V and 5 bases from J, leaving 16 bases between. Germline loops: CDR1 LNHDA, CDR2 SQIVND (reference sequence). The CDR3 loop reads CASSALGGVTGELFF. CDR3 nucleotide sequence: TGTGCCAGTAGCGCTCTAGGGGGGGTAACCGGGGAGCTGTTTTTT. The full variable domain, its missing parts supplied by reference TRBV19 and TRBJ2-2, is DGGITQSPKYLFRKEGQNVTLSCEQNLNHDAMYWYRQDPGQGLRLIYYSQIVNDFQKGDIAEGYSVSREKKESFPLTVTSAQKNPTAFYLCASSALGGVTGELFFGEGSRLTVL.

The V gene is TRBV28, the J gene TRBJ1-2, with TRBD1 identical over 10 bases. The CDR3 contains 14 residues. V lost 7 bases and J lost 4; bases outside the gene matches: 6. Germline V gene data show CDR1 as MDHEN and CDR2 as SYDVKM. The CDR3 is CASNRGQGGYGYTF. The CDR3 DNA is TGTGCCAGCAACCGAGGACAGGGGGGCTATGGCTACACCTTC.

The genes are TRBV7-9 and TRBJ1-3; 7 bases match TRBD1. J was trimmed by 4 bases and V by 5 bases; bases with no gene match: 8. This CDR3 comprises 15 residues. Germline values: CDR1 SEHNR, CDR2 FQNEAQ (reference sequence). CDR3: CASSHRDSEGNTIYF. CDR3 bases: TGTGCCAGCAGCCACAGGGACAGCGAAGGAAACACCATATATTTT.

The CDR3: CAWSKGVGNDGYTF. The CDR3 DNA sequence: TGTGCCTGGAGTAAGGGGGTGGGTAATGATGGCTACACCTTC. The chain employs TRBV30 and TRBJ1-2; possible D gene TRBD1, 6 bases. The CDR3 is made up of 14 amino acids. V was clipped by 2 bases and J by 6 bases, with 16 bases between them. The V gene's germline CDR1 is GTSNPN and CDR2 SVGIG (reference sequence).

The rearrangement uses TRBV11-2 and TRBJ1-4, with 8 positions matching TRBD1. Germline CDR1 and CDR2: SGHAT and FQNNGV. The J segment lost 12 bases and the V segment lost 6 bases, leaving 12 bases of the junction unmatched. The CDR3 has 14 residues. The CDR3 here is CASSPDRGLKELFF. For the CDR3, the DNA is TGTGCCAGCAGTCCTGACAGGGGCCTGAAGGAACTGTTTTTT.

The chain couples TRBV11-3 to TRBJ2-1; D uncertain. The CDR3 consists of 12 residues. The germline V gene encodes CDR1 SGHNT and CDR2 YENEEA. V was cut by 5 bases and J by 12 bases, with 14 bases left in between. The CDR3, as DNA: TGTGCCAGCAGCCCCCTGACTCCTAGGCAGTTCTTC. Its protein is CASSPLTPRQFF.

This chain links TRBV30 with TRBJ2-5; 7 nucleotides match TRBD2. Trimming took 0 bases from V and 5 from J; bases not matched to a gene: 6. The CDR3 contains 14 residues. CDR1 and CDR2 from the germline V gene are GTSNPN and SVGIG (reference sequence). The CDR3 loop reads CAWSVVGGWETQYF. CDR3 in DNA: TGTGCCTGGAGTGTAGTGGGGGGGTGGGAGACCCAGTACTTC.

The chain combines TRBV5-1 with TRBJ1-4; TRBD1 agrees at 9 bases. The CDR3 length is 14 residues. Germline values: CDR1 SGHRS, CDR2 YFSETQ. The V segment lost 8 bases and the J segment 7 bases; nucleotides outside the gene matches: 9. The CDR3 here is CASGTGTGLEKLFF. CDR3 DNA: TGCGCCAGTGGGACCGGGACAGGGCTTGAAAAACTGTTTTTT.

This chain uses TRBV15 with TRBJ1-4, with D tentatively TRBD1 (6 bases). Looked up from germline, CDR1 is LNHNV and CDR2 is YYDKDF (reference sequence). The CDR3 has 17 amino acids. Between the trimmed V and J ends, which lost 1 base and 0 bases, there was a span of 12 bases. The CDR3 sequence: CATSRVGRGSTNEKLFF. The CDR3 bases are TGTGCCACCAGCAGAGTTGGCAGGGGATCAACTAATGAAAAACTGTTTTTT.

The V call is TRBV12-5, the J call TRBJ1-5; no reliable D call. This CDR3 is built from 14 residues. The V end lost 0 bases, the J end lost 2 bases, and 5 bases lay between the germline ends. Germline V lookup: CDR1 LGHNT, CDR2 FRNRAP. The CDR3 is CASGLVFGNQPQHF. The CDR3 DNA follows: TGTGCTAGTGGTTTGGTCTTCGGCAATCAGCCCCAGCATTTT. Variable domain in full (rest from reference TRBV12-5 and TRBJ1-5): DARVTQTPRHKVTEMGQEVTMRCQPILGHNTVFWYRQTMMQGLELLAYFRNRAPLDDSGMPKDRFSAEMPDATLATLKIQPSEPRDSAVYFCASGLVFGNQPQHFGDGTRLSIL.

The CDR3 nucleotides are TGTGCCAGCAGCTCAATAACGACAGGAGTAAACACTGAAGCTTTCTTT. Protein sequence: CASSSITTGVNTEAFF. The gene calls are TRBV11-2 and TRBJ1-1; D is perhaps TRBD1 (6 bases). The V gene lost 4 bases and the J gene lost 2 bases, with 17 bases spanning the gap. Germline V gives CDR1 SGHAT, CDR2 FQNNGV. This CDR3 is 16 amino acids long.

The chain carries TRBV5-5 and TRBJ1-1; 9 bases match TRBD1. The germline gives CDR1 SGHKS, CDR2 YYEKEE (reference sequence). V was pared by 3 bases and J by 2 bases, with 5 bases of the junction left unmatched. The CDR3 has 15 residues. This CDR3 is CASSSQGAGNTEAFF. The CDR3 bases are TGTGCCAGCAGCTCACAGGGGGCGGGCAACACTGAAGCTTTCTTT.

This chain uses TRBV27 with TRBJ2-2; D unclear. V lost 8 bases and J 2 bases, leaving 12 bases between the germline ends. Germline lookup yields CDR1 MNHEY and CDR2 SMNVEV (reference sequence). The CDR3 sequence is 14 residues long. In nucleotides, the CDR3 is TGTGCCAGCGGGTTGACTCCCAACACCGGGGAGCTGTTTTTT. Encoded protein: CASGLTPNTGELFF.

The rearrangement joins TRBV18 to TRBJ2-2, with a weak D call TRBD1 (6 bases). Germline lookup yields CDR1 KGHSH and CDR2 LQKENI. The V end was cut by 3 bases, the J end by 7 bases, with 6 bases between. CDR3 length: 12 residues. This CDR3 reads CASSPRGGELFF. CDR3 in DNA: TGTGCCAGCTCACCCAGGGGCGGGGAGCTGTTTTTT.